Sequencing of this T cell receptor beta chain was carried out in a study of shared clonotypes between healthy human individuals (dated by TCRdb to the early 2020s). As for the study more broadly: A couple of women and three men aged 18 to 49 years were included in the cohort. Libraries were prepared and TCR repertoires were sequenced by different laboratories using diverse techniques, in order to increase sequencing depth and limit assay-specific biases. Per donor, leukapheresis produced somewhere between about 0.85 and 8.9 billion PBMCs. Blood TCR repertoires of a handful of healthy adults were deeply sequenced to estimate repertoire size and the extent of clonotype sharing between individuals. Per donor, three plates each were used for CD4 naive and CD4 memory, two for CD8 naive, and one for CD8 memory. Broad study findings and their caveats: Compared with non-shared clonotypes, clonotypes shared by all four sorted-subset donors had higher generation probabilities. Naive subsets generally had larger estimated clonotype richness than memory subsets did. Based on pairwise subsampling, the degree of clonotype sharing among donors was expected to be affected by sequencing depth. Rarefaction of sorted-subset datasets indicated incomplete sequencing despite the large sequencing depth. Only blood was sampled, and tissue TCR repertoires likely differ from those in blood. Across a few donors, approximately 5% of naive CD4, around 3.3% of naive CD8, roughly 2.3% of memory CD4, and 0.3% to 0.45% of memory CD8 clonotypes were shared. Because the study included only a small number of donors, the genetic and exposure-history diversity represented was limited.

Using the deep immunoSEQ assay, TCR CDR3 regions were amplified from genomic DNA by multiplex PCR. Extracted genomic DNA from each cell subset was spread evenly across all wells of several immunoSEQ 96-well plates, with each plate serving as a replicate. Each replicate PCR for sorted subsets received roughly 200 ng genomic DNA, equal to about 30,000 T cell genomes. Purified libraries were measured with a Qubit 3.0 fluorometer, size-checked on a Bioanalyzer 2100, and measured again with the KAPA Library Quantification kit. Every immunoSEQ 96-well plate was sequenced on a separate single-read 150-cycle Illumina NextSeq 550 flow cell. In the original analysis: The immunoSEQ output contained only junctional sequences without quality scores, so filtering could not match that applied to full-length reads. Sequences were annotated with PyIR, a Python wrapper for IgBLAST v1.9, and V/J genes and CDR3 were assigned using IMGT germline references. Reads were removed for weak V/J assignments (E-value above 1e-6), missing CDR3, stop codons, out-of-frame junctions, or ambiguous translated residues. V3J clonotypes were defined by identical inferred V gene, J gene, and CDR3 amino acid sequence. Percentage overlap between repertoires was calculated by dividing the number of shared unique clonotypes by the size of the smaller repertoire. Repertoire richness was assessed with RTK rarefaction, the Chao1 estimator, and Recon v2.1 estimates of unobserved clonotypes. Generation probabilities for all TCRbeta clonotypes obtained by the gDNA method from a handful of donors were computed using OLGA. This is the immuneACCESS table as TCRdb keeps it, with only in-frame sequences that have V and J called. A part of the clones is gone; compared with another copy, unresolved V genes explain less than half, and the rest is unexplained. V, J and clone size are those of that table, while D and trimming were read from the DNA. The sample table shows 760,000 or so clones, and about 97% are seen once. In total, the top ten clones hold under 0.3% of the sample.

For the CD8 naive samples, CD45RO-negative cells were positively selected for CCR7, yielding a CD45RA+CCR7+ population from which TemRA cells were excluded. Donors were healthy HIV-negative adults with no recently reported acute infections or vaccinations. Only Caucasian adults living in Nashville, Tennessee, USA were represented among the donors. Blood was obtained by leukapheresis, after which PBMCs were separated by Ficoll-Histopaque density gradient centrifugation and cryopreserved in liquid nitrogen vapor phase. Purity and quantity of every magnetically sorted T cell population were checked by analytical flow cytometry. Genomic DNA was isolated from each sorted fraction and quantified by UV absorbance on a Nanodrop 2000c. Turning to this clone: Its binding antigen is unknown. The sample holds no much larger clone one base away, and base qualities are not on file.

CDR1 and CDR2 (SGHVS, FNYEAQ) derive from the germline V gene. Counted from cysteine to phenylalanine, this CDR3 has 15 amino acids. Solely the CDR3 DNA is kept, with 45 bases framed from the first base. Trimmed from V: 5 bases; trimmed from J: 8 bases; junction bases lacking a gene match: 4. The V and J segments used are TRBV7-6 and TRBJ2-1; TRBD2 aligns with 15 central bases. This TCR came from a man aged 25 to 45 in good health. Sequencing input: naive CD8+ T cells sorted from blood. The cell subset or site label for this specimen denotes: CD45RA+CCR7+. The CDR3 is CASSPGLAGGYEQFF. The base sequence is TGTGCCAGCAGCCCGGGACTAGCGGGAGGCTATGAGCAGTTCTTC.